A selection of T cell receptor beta chains follows, all from one sample in a study of T cell responses to AZD1222 COVID-19 vaccine. TCRdb keeps only in-frame clones here, not all; method: immunoSEQ multiplex PCR. The data show around 84,000 clones, roughly 85% seen once. The input for sequencing was peripheral blood, taken on day 0 of AZD1222 vaccination. The receptors were gathered from an adult in good health. The CDR3 runs from the conserved cysteine through the conserved F or W. A D gene is named only where the DNA matches it firmly. Where a row states a size, it is once, few, many or the class of an expanded clone; other rows omit it.

cdr3_nt cdr3_aa clone_size j_call v_call d_call
TGTGCCAGCAGCCAGACACCCAGCACAGATACGCAGTATTTT CASSQTPSTDTQYF - TRBJ2-3 TRBV3-1/TRBV3-2 -
TGTGCCAGCACCCGGGACAGCTACTCTGGAAACACCATATATTTT CASTRDSYSGNTIYF - TRBJ1-3 TRBV7-9 TRBD1
TGTGCCACCAGCAGAGATTTGCAGTTACCGAACACTGAAGCTTTCTTT CATSRDLQLPNTEAFF - TRBJ1-1 TRBV15 -
TGTGCCAGCAGTGGTACGGGACAGGCCCATGAGCAGTTCTTC CASSGTGQAHEQFF - TRBJ2-1 TRBV25-1 TRBD1
TGCGCCAGCAGTGAGCAGCTAGCTGGCGAGCAGTACTTC CASSEQLAGEQYF once TRBJ2-7 TRBV10-2 -
TGTGCCAGCAGCGCGGGACTAGCGTCCTCCTACGAGCAGTACTTC CASSAGLASSYEQYF - TRBJ2-7 TRBV9 TRBD2
TGTGCCAGCAGCGCGACGCGTGGTGAGGGGCCTGGAGGCAATGAGCAGTTCTTC CASSATRGEGPGGNEQFF - TRBJ2-1 TRBV7-2 -
TGTGCCAGCAGCCAAGACAACAGGGGGTATGGCTACACCTTC CASSQDNRGYGYTF - TRBJ1-2 TRBV3-1/TRBV3-2 TRBD1
TGTGCCAGCAGTCCCGACAGGGGAAATCAGCCCCAGCATTTT CASSPDRGNQPQHF - TRBJ1-5 TRBV6-5 TRBD1
TGTGCCAGCAGCAAATCTCCCCTTGGGAGTCCAGGCGATGAGCAGTTCTTC CASSKSPLGSPGDEQFF - TRBJ2-1 TRBV7-3 -
TGTGCCAGTCGCCCAAGGGGGAATCAGCCCCAGCATTTT CASRPRGNQPQHF - TRBJ1-5 TRBV19 -
TGTGCCAGCAGCGTGACCGGGACACCGAACACTGAAGCTTTCTTT CASSVTGTPNTEAFF - TRBJ1-1 TRBV9 -
TGCGCCAGTGCAGTAGCGGGAGGACGCTCTCCAGAGACCCAGTACTTC CASAVAGGRSPETQYF - TRBJ2-5 TRBV10-2 TRBD2
TGTGCCAGTGTGAGCGGAACCTCTGGGGCCAACGTCCTGACTTTC CASVSGTSGANVLTF - TRBJ2-6 TRBV19 -
TGCGCCAGCAACCCGGGATGGAACAATCAGCCCCAGCATTTT CASNPGWNNQPQHF - TRBJ1-5 TRBV4-1 -
TGCGCCAGCAGCCCGGACCCGACAGGGTTGACTGAAGCTTTCTTT CASSPDPTGLTEAFF - TRBJ1-1 TRBV5-1 TRBD1